The clone carrying this T cell receptor (beta chain) was counted only a few times. TCRdb re-derived calls from the RT-PCR reads in MiXCR, one entry per CDR3 protein. The sample has 650,000 to 700,000 distinct CDR3 sequences, approximately 14% seen once. There are 17 residues in the CDR3. The germline V gene has CDR1 SGHRS and CDR2 YFSETQ. The V gene lost 6 bases and the J gene lost 2 bases, with 21 bases spanning the gap. This sample is part of a study of response to subunit inactivated influenza vaccine. The sequencing used PBMCs from blood, collected 11 to 12 days after vaccination. This sequence was found in a man aged 50 or older who received an inactivated influenza vaccine. The chain employs TRBV5-1 and TRBJ2-1; D might be TRBD2 (6 bases). CDR3 in amino acids: CASTQTSIVFPYNEQFF. CDR3 in DNA: TGCGCCAGCACCCAGACTAGTATAGTGTTCCCCTACAATGAGCAGTTCTTC.